The following is a T cell receptor beta chain sequence with its context. No antigen is known for it. A second PCR of roughly 7 to 11 cycles used a sample-barcoded 5' primer and a J-beta primer mix. One entry per CDR3 protein results from TCRdb running MiXCR on the 5' RACE reads. Of about 640,000 distinct CDR3 sequences listed, approximately 50% are singletons. The data stem from a study of blood T cells in healthy people across ages. Study results and caveats: Both higher diversity and more naive CD4+ cells marked long-lived donors when set against aged donors. Any conclusive comparison of naive versus antigen-experienced cells was prevented by using unsorted PBMCs. Older individuals had lower TCR beta diversity per million T cells (the decline was roughly linear).

The CDR3 covers 12 residues. The V gene's germline CDR1 is SEHNR and CDR2 FQNEAQ (reference sequence). The V gene lost 3 bases and the J gene lost 15 bases, with 15 bases spanning the gap. Per sample, extraction of total RNA gave at least 5.5 micrograms in every case. The receptor was derived from a man between 60 and 75 years old in good health. The specimen was blood. The chain has TRBV7-9 and TRBJ2-4, with D hard to call. CDR3 DNA: TGTGCCAGCAGCTTGGATTACATGTCCCCGTACTTC. Its protein is CASSLDYMSPYF.